Shown below are 26 T cell receptor beta chains from a single sample sequenced in a study of neoadjuvant nivolumab and ipilimumab in lung cancer. Sequenced by immunoSEQ multiplex PCR; TCRdb stores in-frame clones only, minus some. The table lists around 4,600 clones, 75% to 85% of them singletons, with less than 5.5% in the top ten. The sample consisted of normal lung tissue adjacent to the tumor, taken after neoadjuvant nivolumab, alone or with ipilimumab, at or shortly before surgery. Receptor source: an adult with non-small cell lung cancer. Some clones in this sample may be carry-over from other donors' samples.

The chain links TRBV2 to TRBJ1-5; D perhaps matches TRBD1 (6 bases). CDR1 is SNHLY and CDR2 is FYNNEI in the germline V gene. The ends were cut back, 4 bases at V and 3 bases at J, with 7 bases in the middle. CDR3 length equals 13 residues. The CDR3: CASSGQVNQPQHF. The DNA of the CDR3 is TGTGCCAGCAGTGGACAGGTCAATCAGCCCCAGCATTTT.

The V and J genes are TRBV5-6 and TRBJ2-7, with 8 bases identical to TRBD1. Germline assignment: CDR1 SGHDT and CDR2 YYEEEE. J was trimmed by 5 bases and V by 4 bases; bases with no gene match: 2. The CDR3 runs 12 residues. The CDR3 loop is CASSLTGDEQYF. The CDR3 DNA is TGTGCCAGCAGCCTGACAGGGGACGAGCAGTACTTC.

The rearrangement uses TRBV27 and TRBJ1-2; possibly TRBD1 for D (5 bases). The CDR3 spans 13 residues. The V and J ends lost 6 bases and 5 bases respectively, with 13 bases between them. Germline CDR1 reads MNHEY; CDR2 reads SMNVEV (reference sequence). This CDR3 reads CASRLQQDYGYTF. The CDR3, as DNA: TGTGCCAGCAGACTCCAACAGGATTATGGCTACACCTTC.

The chain is built from TRBV14 and TRBJ2-7; 8 bases line up with TRBD1. Trimming cost V 1 base and J 7 bases; bases outside gene matches: 9. CDR3 size: 15 residues. Germline V gene lookup returns CDR1 SGHDN and CDR2 FVKESK. The CDR3 nucleotides are TGTGCCAGCAGCCAAGTGCCAGGGGGCGCGGGGGAGCAGTACTTC. This gives the protein CASSQVPGGAGEQYF.

The chain is built from TRBV5-1 and TRBJ1-3; D remains ambiguous. Trimming took off 5 bases at V and 2 bases at J, with 2 bases between the two ends. The V gene's germline CDR1 is SGHRS and CDR2 YFSETQ. CDR3 length: 11 residues. The CDR3 loop reads CASRAGNTIYF. CDR3 nucleotides: TGCGCCAGCAGAGCTGGAAACACCATATATTTT.

This rearrangement joins TRBV6-5 to TRBJ1-2; D gene uncertain. The germline gives CDR1 MNHEY, CDR2 SVGAGI. CDR3 size: 15 residues. V was cut by 7 bases and J by 3 bases, with 18 bases left in between. The CDR3 reads CASTPWQTSYYGYTF. The CDR3 DNA sequence: TGTGCCAGCACTCCTTGGCAGACCTCCTACTATGGCTACACCTTC.

The J gene is TRBJ1-1, the V gene TRBV18, with D possibly TRBD1 on 6 matching bases. There are 15 residues in the CDR3. V was clipped by 3 bases and J by 2 bases, with 13 bases between them. Germline assignment: CDR1 KGHSH and CDR2 LQKENI. The CDR3 DNA reads TGTGCCAGCTCACCGGCCGGGACACCAAACACTGAAGCTTTCTTT. It specifies CASSPAGTPNTEAFF. The full variable domain, rest sourced from reference TRBV18 and TRBJ1-1, is NAGVMQNPRHLVRRRGQEARLRCSPMKGHSHVYWYRQLPEEGLKFMVYLQKENIIDESGMPKERFSAEFPKEGPSILRIQQVVRGDSAAYFCASSPAGTPNTEAFFGQGTRLTVV.

V is TRBV11-2 and J is TRBJ2-7; D may correspond to TRBD1 or TRBD2 (5 bases each). Germline V gene lookup returns CDR1 SGHAT and CDR2 FQNNGV. V lost 3 bases, J lost 3 bases, and 15 bases lay in between. This CDR3 spans 15 amino acids. CDR3 loop: CASSFYGGWGYEQYF. The CDR3 nucleotides are TGTGCCAGCAGCTTCTATGGGGGTTGGGGCTACGAGCAGTACTTC.

V gene TRBV7-8 combines with J gene TRBJ2-7, with 7 nucleotides matching TRBD2. This CDR3 is 15 amino acids long. The germline gives CDR1 SGHVS, CDR2 FQNEAQ. V shed 4 bases and J 3 bases; nucleotides not matched to a gene: 9. Here the CDR3 DNA reads TGTGCCAGCAGCTCTATCAGGTGGGGGGGCTACGAGCAGTACTTC. It translates to CASSSIRWGGYEQYF. The full variable domain, its missing parts supplied by reference TRBV7-8 and TRBJ2-7, is GAGVSQSPRYKVAKRGQDVALRCDPISGHVSLFWYQQALGQGPEFLTYFQNEAQLDKSGLPSDRFFAERPEGSVSTLKIQRTQQEDSAVYLCASSSIRWGGYEQYFGPGTRLTVT.

The gene calls are TRBV30 and TRBJ1-4; D unresolved. This CDR3 contains 14 residues. From germline, CDR1 is GTSNPN and CDR2 SVGIG (reference sequence). V shed 2 bases and J shed 0 bases, with 7 bases lying between them. CDR3 in amino acids: CAWSNPSTNEKLFF. The CDR3 DNA reads as TGTGCCTGGAGTAACCCGTCAACTAATGAAAAACTGTTTTTT.

The gene calls are TRBV11-3 and TRBJ2-7, with 7 bases matching TRBD1. This CDR3 region has 15 residues. CDR1 is SGHNT and CDR2 is YENEEA in the germline V gene. Trimming cost V 5 bases and J 1 base; bases outside gene matches: 8. CDR3 sequence (DNA): TGTGCCAGCAGCCATCAGTGGGGACAGTCCTACGAGCAGTACTTC. The encoded protein is CASSHQWGQSYEQYF.

This sequence joins TRBV2 and TRBJ2-3; D tentatively fits TRBD1 or TRBD2 (6 bases each). Germline V lookup: CDR1 SNHLY, CDR2 FYNNEI. There are 13 residues in the CDR3. Trimming stripped 7 bases from V and 1 base from J, with 9 bases between. CDR3 residues: CASKGGGTDTQYF. CDR3 bases: TGTGCCAGCAAGGGGGGAGGCACAGATACGCAGTATTTT.

The rearrangement uses TRBV5-4 and TRBJ1-2; D gene uncertain. With 0 bases removed from V and 2 bases from J, the gap between germline ends came to 11 bases. The CDR3 totals 15 residues. Germline-derived CDR1 and CDR2 are SGHNT and YYREEE (reference sequence). As DNA, the CDR3 is TGTGCCAGCAGCTTGGAACAACTACCGAACTATGGCTACACCTTC. Translated, it gives CASSLEQLPNYGYTF.

V usage is TRBV5-1 and J usage is TRBJ2-1; possibly TRBD1 for D (6 bases). V lost 3 bases and J lost 0, with 10 bases in between. The CDR3 is 15 residues long. CDR1 SGHRS and CDR2 YFSETQ come from the germline V gene. The CDR3 coding sequence is TGCGCCAGCAGCTCTCAGACAGGCTCCTACAATGAGCAGTTCTTC. Translating it yields CASSSQTGSYNEQFF.

The chain carries TRBV5-1 and TRBJ2-7; D unclear. Per germline, CDR1 SGHRS and CDR2 YFSETQ. Deletions cut 0 bases from V and 4 bases from J, with 5 bases between. The CDR3 contains 12 residues. The CDR3 spells CASSLVGYEQYF. CDR3 sequence (DNA): TGCGCCAGCAGCTTGGTTGGGTACGAGCAGTACTTC.

In its sample, this clone was seen once. The chain joins TRBV7-8 to TRBJ2-6, with 8 bases that match TRBD1. V was clipped by 4 bases and J by 0 bases; unmatched bases: 5. This CDR3 region has 17 residues. Germline CDR1 reads SGHVS; CDR2 reads FQNEAQ. This CDR3 is CASSWTGRRSGANVLTF. The CDR3 bases are TGTGCCAGCAGCTGGACAGGGCGTCGCTCTGGGGCCAACGTCCTGACTTTC.

This clone has a handful of counts. This rearrangement joins TRBV6-5 to TRBJ2-5; unclear D gene. Per germline, CDR1 MNHEY and CDR2 SVGAGI. CDR3 length: 13 residues. Trimming left V 5 bases short and J 5 bases short, with 12 bases between. In DNA form, the CDR3 reads TGTGCCAGCAGTCCCACCTCTGGGGAGACCCAGTACTTC. Its protein product is CASSPTSGETQYF.

The CDR3 is CASHTGIMYGYTF. CDR3 DNA sequence: TGTGCCAGCCACACAGGGATAATGTATGGCTACACCTTC. V gene TRBV5-6 combines with J gene TRBJ1-2; perhaps TRBD1 as D (6 bases). V lost 7 bases, J lost 5 bases, and 15 bases lay in between. The CDR3 consists of 13 residues. Germline V lookup: CDR1 SGHDT, CDR2 YYEEEE.

The V gene is TRBV7-3, the J gene TRBJ2-3; D unresolved. The length of the CDR3 is 13 residues. The germline CDR1 and CDR2 sequences are SGHTA and FQGTGA. The ends were cut back, 8 bases at V and 4 bases at J, with 13 bases in the middle. CDR3 DNA: TGTGCCAGCTCAATCGGGCGTTCAGATACGCAGTATTTT. Translation: CASSIGRSDTQYF.

A few counts support this clone. CDR3 protein: CASSPRTGQGYYGYTF. The DNA of the CDR3 is TGTGCCAGCAGCCCCCGGACCGGACAGGGCTACTATGGCTACACCTTC. The rearrangement uses TRBV9 and TRBJ1-2, with 8 bases aligning to TRBD1. V was pared by 4 bases and J by 3 bases, with 11 bases of the junction left unmatched. CDR3 size: 16 residues. From germline, CDR1 is SGDLS and CDR2 YYNGEE.

V is TRBV18 and J is TRBJ2-1; no clear D. This CDR3 is 12 amino acids long. Germline loops: CDR1 KGHSH, CDR2 LQKENI. V was trimmed by 5 bases and J by 8 bases, leaving 10 bases between them. CDR3 region: CASSSGTDEQFF. For the CDR3, the DNA is TGTGCCAGCTCATCAGGCACAGATGAGCAGTTCTTC.

The chain employs TRBV5-1 and TRBJ1-6, with a possible D match to TRBD1 (5 bases). This CDR3 spans 14 amino acids. The germline V and J ends were trimmed by 5 bases and 3 bases, with 9 bases remaining between them. Germline CDR1 is SGHRS and CDR2 is YFSETQ. CDR3: CASSGGIYNSPLHF. DNA for the CDR3: TGCGCCAGCAGTGGGGGGATCTATAATTCACCCCTCCACTTT.

The J gene is TRBJ2-7, the V gene TRBV18; D is uncertain. Trimming left V 3 bases short and J 3 bases short, with 3 bases between. CDR1 is KGHSH, CDR2 LQKENI, per germline. The CDR3 loop spans 11 amino acids. The CDR3, as DNA: TGTGCCAGCTCACCGGGCTACGAGCAGTACTTC. Residues: CASSPGYEQYF.

The gene calls are TRBV18 and TRBJ2-7, with 9 bases lining up with TRBD1. The germline gives CDR1 KGHSH, CDR2 LQKENI. The CDR3 length is 15 residues. With 2 bases clipped from V and 1 base from J, the junction kept 3 bases outside the gene matches. The DNA for the CDR3 is TGTGCCAGCTCACCAACCGGGACAGGGTCCTACGAGCAGTACTTC. Translated: CASSPTGTGSYEQYF.

This clone was counted between two and nine times. The chain employs TRBV5-6 and TRBJ2-1; TRBD1 aligns across 10 bases. The CDR3 covers 15 residues. Trimming took 1 base from V and 7 from J; bases not matched to a gene: 5. Germline CDR1 is SGHDT and CDR2 is YYEEEE. Here the CDR3 DNA reads TGTGCCAGCAGCTTGTCGGGACAGGGGTGGAATGAGCAGTTCTTC. Residues: CASSLSGQGWNEQFF.

The chain is built from TRBV19 and TRBJ2-6; D gene ambiguous. This CDR3 contains 15 residues. In germline, CDR1 is LNHDA, CDR2 SQIVND (reference sequence). Trimming pared 3 bases from V and 4 bases from J, leaving 10 bases between. The CDR3: CASSIRLPGANVLTF. The CDR3 DNA sequence: TGTGCCAGTAGTATTCGTCTCCCCGGGGCCAACGTCCTGACTTTC.